This passage covers 30 T cell receptor beta chains from one sample sequenced in a study of shared clonotypes between healthy human individuals. Profiled with immunoSEQ multiplex PCR; TCRdb holds only in-frame clones, not every one. In the table there are approximately 720,000 clones, about two thirds of which are singletons. Sequenced input: memory CD4+ T cells sorted from blood. Subset reported: CD45RA-negative fraction. These receptors originate from a young woman in good health.

The rearrangement links TRBV7-2 to TRBJ2-1, with 8 bases fitting TRBD1. CDR3 size: 14 residues. Per germline, CDR1 SGHTA and CDR2 FQGNSA. The junction had 9 bases not matched to a gene; V was cut back by 8 bases and J by 6 bases. CDR3 coding DNA: TGTGCCAGCGGAACCGGGACAGGTCCCAATGAGCAGTTCTTC. Protein sequence: CASGTGTGPNEQFF.

The rearrangement joins TRBV27 to TRBJ2-5; 7 bases align to TRBD1. V dropped 4 bases and J dropped 2; count of bases not matched to a gene: 7. CDR1 is MNHEY and CDR2 is SMNVEV in the germline V gene (reference sequence). This CDR3 is built from 15 residues. CDR3 coding DNA: TGTGCCAGCAGTTCGCGACAGGGAATACAAGAGACCCAGTACTTC. Translation: CASSSRQGIQETQYF.

This clone occurred many times. The rearrangement uses TRBV9 and TRBJ1-2; TRBD1 is a possible D gene (5 bases). The V and J ends lost 4 bases and 4 bases respectively, with 17 bases between them. Germline V gene lookup returns CDR1 SGDLS and CDR2 YYNGEE. The CDR3 consists of 15 residues. The CDR3 nucleotides are TGTGCCAGCAGCCCTCATGAGGGGAAGGGCTATGGCTACACCTTC. Protein product: CASSPHEGKGYGYTF.

The chain combines TRBV2 with TRBJ2-7, with D perhaps given as TRBD1 or TRBD2 (5 bases each). From germline, CDR1 is SNHLY and CDR2 FYNNEI. The CDR3 extends over 14 amino acids. V lost 6 bases and J lost 0, with 12 bases in between. The CDR3 DNA is TGTGCCAGCAGGCGTAATGGGGGCTCCTACGAGCAGTACTTC. This translates into CASRRNGGSYEQYF.

In its sample, this clone was seen a few times. The sample carries other DNA sequences with the same CDR3. The chain couples TRBV5-1 to TRBJ2-1, with D hard to call. Germline loops: CDR1 SGHRS, CDR2 YFSETQ. This CDR3 comprises 15 residues. Between the trimmed V and J ends, which lost 0 bases and 3 bases, there was a span of 10 bases. CDR3 sequence reads: CASSLDSTGYNEQFF. The CDR3, as DNA: TGCGCCAGCAGCTTGGACAGCACTGGCTACAATGAGCAGTTCTTC. The complete variable domain, with remaining parts taken from reference TRBV5-1 and TRBJ2-1, reads KAGVTQTPRYLIKTRGQQVTLSCSPISGHRSVSWYQQTPGQGLQFLFEYFSETQRNKGNFPGRFSGRQFSNSRSEMNVSTLELGDSALYLCASSLDSTGYNEQFFGPGTRLTVL.

This chain links TRBV10-3 with TRBJ2-1, with 7 bases fitting TRBD2. The CDR3 has 16 amino acids. The junction had 12 bases not matched to a gene; V was cut back by 6 bases and J by 4 bases. Germline V gene sequence: CDR1 ENHRY, CDR2 SYGVKD. The CDR3 here is CAISGLGLEGYNEQFF. In nucleotides, the CDR3 is TGTGCCATCAGCGGACTCGGACTAGAGGGTTACAATGAGCAGTTCTTC.

V gene TRBV10-2 combines with J gene TRBJ2-2; D is unclear. The V end lost 8 bases, the J end lost 3 bases, and 4 bases lay between the germline ends. The CDR3 extends over 11 amino acids. Per germline, CDR1 WSHSY and CDR2 SAAADI. The CDR3 sequence: CASRDTGELFF. CDR3 DNA sequence: TGCGCCAGCCGAGACACCGGGGAGCTGTTTTTT.

The rearrangement joins TRBV6-6 to TRBJ2-7; 7 bases are a match to TRBD1. V shed 3 bases and J 5 bases; nucleotides not matched to a gene: 13. The CDR3 length is 16 residues. Germline assignment: CDR1 MNHNY and CDR2 SVGAGI (reference sequence). The CDR3 region has the DNA TGTGCCAGCAGTTATAGACTGGGAGACAGGGCCCACGAGCAGTACTTC. Encoded protein: CASSYRLGDRAHEQYF.

This clone showed up just a few times. The gene calls are TRBV11-2 and TRBJ2-1; 9 positions agree with TRBD1. Trimming at V came to 5 bases and at J to 5 bases, leaving 7 bases not matched to a gene. Germline CDR1 reads SGHAT; CDR2 reads FQNNGV. The CDR3 covers 15 residues. CDR3 residues: CASSLWDREDNEQFF. Written as DNA, the CDR3 is TGTGCCAGCAGCCTGTGGGACAGGGAGGACAATGAGCAGTTCTTC. The full variable domain, with the rest looked up from reference TRBV11-2 and TRBJ2-1, is EAGVAQSPRYKIIEKRQSVAFWCNPISGHATLYWYQQILGQGPKLLIQFQNNGVVDDSQLPKDRFSAERLKGVDSTLKIQPAKLEDSAVYLCASSLWDREDNEQFFGPGTRLTVL.

The chain combines TRBV30 with TRBJ2-7, with TRBD2 as a possible D gene (6 bases). The CDR3 spans 15 residues. V dropped 8 bases and J dropped 5 bases, with 25 bases sitting between them. The germline V gene has CDR1 GTSNPN and CDR2 SVGIG (reference sequence). CDR3: CAATPSANSLHEQYF. Here the CDR3 DNA reads TGTGCCGCAACACCTAGCGCAAATAGCTTGCACGAGCAGTACTTC.

This clone was recorded a few times. V usage is TRBV28 and J usage is TRBJ1-2; 8 nucleotides agree with TRBD1. The ends lost 3 bases at V and 7 bases at J; junction bases unmatched: 10. Germline V gene data show CDR1 as MDHEN and CDR2 as SYDVKM. The CDR3 spans 15 residues. CDR3 in amino acids: CASSLHGTGRGGYTF. The CDR3, as DNA: TGTGCCAGCAGTTTGCACGGGACAGGACGTGGTGGCTACACCTTC.

The chain joins TRBV28 to TRBJ2-7; 13 positions agree with TRBD2. Per germline, CDR1 MDHEN and CDR2 SYDVKM. The trim removed 6 bases at V and 2 bases at J, leaving 4 bases unmatched. The CDR3 is 15 amino acids. The CDR3 loop reads CASSGGTSGTYEQYF. CDR3 sequence (DNA): TGTGCCAGCAGCGGAGGGACTAGCGGGACCTACGAGCAGTACTTC.

The V call is TRBV7-2, the J call TRBJ2-1; TRBD2 matches at 7 bases. With V trimmed by 2 bases and J by 5 bases, 3 bases remained unmatched. The length of the CDR3 is 14 residues. Looked up from germline, CDR1 is SGHTA and CDR2 is FQGNSA. The CDR3 is CASSLSLADNEQFF. CDR3 sequence (DNA): TGTGCCAGCAGCTTAAGTCTAGCGGACAATGAGCAGTTCTTC.

The DNA for the CDR3 is TGTGCCTGGAGTGTCACGGGGGCCAAAAACATTCAGTACTTC. It encodes CAWSVTGAKNIQYF. The rearrangement links TRBV30 to TRBJ2-4; D perhaps matches TRBD2 (5 bases). Germline CDR1 GTSNPN, CDR2 SVGIG (reference sequence). The CDR3 sequence is 14 residues long. The ends were cut back, 0 bases at V and 1 base at J, with 7 bases in the middle.

The DNA for the CDR3 is TGTGCCAGCAGCTTAGGTGTGAACTCTGGAAACACCATATATTTT. It specifies CASSLGVNSGNTIYF. The chain has TRBV7-8 and TRBJ1-3; D unresolved. Trimming stripped 1 base from V and 0 bases from J, with 7 bases between. The germline CDR1 and CDR2 sequences are SGHVS and FQNEAQ. This CDR3 comprises 15 residues.

V usage is TRBV28 and J usage is TRBJ2-1; 9 bases agree with TRBD1. Germline V lookup: CDR1 MDHEN, CDR2 SYDVKM. V was clipped by 5 bases and J by 7 bases; unmatched bases: 9. The CDR3 consists of 15 residues. The CDR3 here is CASSRGDRESNEQFF. CDR3 DNA: TGTGCCAGCAGTCGGGGGGACAGGGAGAGTAATGAGCAGTTCTTC.

The CDR3 spells CASSLAGGGDGYTF. For the CDR3, the DNA is TGTGCCAGCAGCTTGGCCGGAGGGGGGGATGGCTACACCTTC. The J gene is TRBJ1-2, the V gene TRBV5-4, with a weak D call TRBD1 (6 bases). This CDR3 comprises 14 residues. Per the germline V gene, CDR1 is SGHNT and CDR2 is YYREEE (reference sequence). Trimming stripped 0 bases from V and 6 bases from J, with 12 bases between.

Written as DNA, the CDR3 is TGCGCCAGCAGCGATGGACAGGGTCGAGAGACCCAGTACTTC. This sequence encodes CASSDGQGRETQYF. This chain joins TRBV5-1 and TRBJ2-5, with TRBD1 identical over 8 bases. The J segment lost 4 bases and the V segment lost 4 bases, leaving 6 bases of the junction unmatched. The CDR3 runs 14 residues. Germline CDR1 SGHRS, CDR2 YFSETQ. Drawing the rest from reference TRBV5-1 and TRBJ2-5, the complete variable domain is KAGVTQTPRYLIKTRGQQVTLSCSPISGHRSVSWYQQTPGQGLQFLFEYFSETQRNKGNFPGRFSGRQFSNSRSEMNVSTLELGDSALYLCASSDGQGRETQYFGPGTRLLVL.

V gene TRBV5-4 combines with J gene TRBJ2-1; TRBD2 matches at 9 bases. Germline values: CDR1 SGHNT, CDR2 YYREEE (reference sequence). This CDR3 has 16 amino acids. V trimming: 2 bases; J trimming: 10 bases; junction bases outside the gene matches: 13. The CDR3 region is CASSLGASGIDLEQFF. The CDR3 coding sequence is TGTGCCAGCAGCTTAGGGGCTAGCGGGATCGACTTAGAGCAGTTCTTC.

The V and J genes are TRBV5-4 and TRBJ2-7; D might be TRBD2 (5 bases). Germline V gene sequence: CDR1 SGHNT, CDR2 YYREEE (reference sequence). CDR3 length: 14 residues. Trimming stripped 2 bases from V and 6 bases from J, with 15 bases between. CDR3 amino acids: CASSFGIPSSEQYF. The CDR3 DNA sequence: TGTGCCAGCAGCTTCGGGATCCCCTCCAGCGAGCAGTACTTC.

CDR3 nucleotides: TGTGCCAGCAGTGAACAGGGGACCCGAAACTCTGGAAACACCATATATTTT. This translates into CASSEQGTRNSGNTIYF. The genes are TRBV2 and TRBJ1-3; tentatively, D is TRBD1 (6 bases). Germline assignment: CDR1 SNHLY and CDR2 FYNNEI. This CDR3 is built from 17 residues. The V gene lost 2 bases and the J gene lost 0 bases, with 14 bases spanning the gap.

The chain combines TRBV19 with TRBJ2-2; 13 bases align to TRBD2. The ends lost 5 bases at V and 7 bases at J; junction bases unmatched: 7. The CDR3 sequence is 16 residues long. Germline CDR1 is LNHDA and CDR2 is SQIVND (reference sequence). CDR3 nucleotide sequence: TGTGCCAGTAGTCCCGGACTAGCGGGAGCGATCGGGGAGCTGTTTTTT. Translating it yields CASSPGLAGAIGELFF.

This chain uses TRBV5-8 with TRBJ1-4; the D is unclear. Looked up from germline, CDR1 is SGHTS and CDR2 is YDEGEE. Trimming removed 0 bases from V and 5 bases from J, with 8 bases in between. The CDR3 loop spans 14 amino acids. DNA of the CDR3: TGTGCCAGCAGCTTGGAGGGCATAAATGAAAAACTGTTTTTT. Translated, it gives CASSLEGINEKLFF.

This clone appeared a single time. This chain links TRBV4-2 with TRBJ2-5, with D perhaps given as TRBD1 or TRBD2 (6 bases each). The CDR3 runs 15 residues. The germline V gene encodes CDR1 LGHNA and CDR2 YNFKEQ. V lost 2 bases, J lost 5 bases, and 15 bases lay in between. Here the CDR3 DNA reads TGTGCCAGCAGCCAACACGGGAGTAGGGGGGAGACCCAGTACTTC. Translated: CASSQHGSRGETQYF.

The rearrangement joins TRBV11-2 to TRBJ1-4; TRBD1 matches at 8 bases. Unmatched junction bases numbered 4, after V lost 5 bases and J lost 5 bases. The CDR3 is 14 residues long. From germline, CDR1 is SGHAT and CDR2 FQNNGV. CDR3 bases: TGTGCCAGCAGCGACAGGGGAAACAATGAAAAACTGTTTTTT. Encoded protein: CASSDRGNNEKLFF.

This rearrangement joins TRBV27 to TRBJ2-7; TRBD2 aligns across 12 bases. With V trimmed by 6 bases and J by 3 bases, 9 bases remained unmatched. The germline V gene encodes CDR1 MNHEY and CDR2 SMNVEV (reference sequence). The CDR3 has 16 residues. The CDR3 here is CASRTSGRHLFYEQYF. CDR3 nucleotides: TGTGCCAGCAGGACTAGCGGGAGACACCTCTTCTACGAGCAGTACTTC.

In DNA, the CDR3 is TGTGCCATCAGTGGACAGGGAGTAAATAATTCACCCCTCCACTTT. This gives the protein CAISGQGVNNSPLHF. The chain joins TRBV10-3 to TRBJ1-6; 7 bases line up with TRBD1. This CDR3 region has 15 residues. Germline V lookup: CDR1 ENHRY, CDR2 SYGVKD. Germline trimming cut 4 bases from V and 5 bases from J; bases unmatched to any gene: 5.

V gene TRBV5-1 combines with J gene TRBJ2-1, with TRBD2 matching over 8 bases. The CDR3 length is 15 residues. The V and J ends lost 4 bases and 8 bases, in that order; junction bases with no gene match: 11. Per the germline V gene, CDR1 is SGHRS and CDR2 is YFSETQ. This chain's CDR3 is CASSRESGRSDEQFF. In DNA form, the CDR3 reads TGCGCCAGCAGCCGGGAAAGCGGGAGATCCGATGAGCAGTTCTTC.

V gene TRBV15 combines with J gene TRBJ2-7; 7 bases agree with TRBD1. This CDR3 has 15 residues. CDR1 LNHNV and CDR2 YYDKDF come from the germline V gene (reference sequence). Trimming cost V 5 bases and J 0 bases; bases outside gene matches: 7. The CDR3 bases are TGTGCCACCAGCGAAATCCGGGACAGCTCCTACGAGCAGTACTTC. This encodes CATSEIRDSSYEQYF.

Many counts were recorded for this clone. The chain recombines TRBV18 with TRBJ1-1; weak D call: TRBD1 (6 bases). Germline assignment: CDR1 KGHSH and CDR2 LQKENI. There are 14 residues in the CDR3. Trimming removed 1 base from V and 0 bases from J, with 6 bases in between. In DNA, the CDR3 is TGTGCCAGCTCACCACAGGGGGTGAACACTGAAGCTTTCTTT. It translates to CASSPQGVNTEAFF.